This T cell receptor beta chain is drawn from a study of T cell responses to AZD1222 COVID-19 vaccine. Measured with immunoSEQ multiplex PCR; TCRdb has only the in-frame clones, and not every one. The repertoire consists of about 180,000 clones, with approximately 91% occurring once and the leading ten covering roughly 1.9%. Germline loops: CDR1 KGHSH, CDR2 LQKENI. The length of the CDR3 is 13 residues. Between the trimmed V and J ends, which lost 1 base and 5 bases, there was a span of 5 bases. The sequencing here drew on peripheral blood, taken 28 days after the second AZD1222 dose. The genes are TRBV18 and TRBJ1-4; no clear D gene. This receptor was taken from an adult who received the AZD1222 COVID-19 vaccine. CDR3 in DNA: TGTGCCAGCTCACCACAGGGAAATGAAAAACTGTTTTTT. Its translation is CASSPQGNEKLFF.